A single sample gave rise to the 27 T cell receptor beta chains below, sequenced in a study of shared clonotypes between healthy human individuals (dated by TCRdb to 2020 to 2022). The method behind the library was the immunoSEQ multiplex PCR assay. The immuneACCESS repertoire file appears here via TCRdb, limited to in-frame rearrangements. These files lack a portion of the clones; in checked studies, under half of the deficit traces to unresolved V genes, and the cause of the others is not known. Within this sample are around 2.5 million clones, with over 85% of them counted one time only. The ten largest clones take up approximately 0.36% of the sample. The sample was naive CD4+ T cells from PBMCs. This sample's cell subset or site label indicates: CD45RA+ positively selected. Receptors were obtained from a man between 18 and 29 years old in good health. Some clones in this sample may be carry-over from other donors' samples.

The chain has TRBV7-3 and TRBJ1-1, with 7 nucleotides matching TRBD1. The V segment lost 6 bases and the J segment 10 bases; nucleotides outside the gene matches: 11. The CDR3 runs to 13 residues. Germline CDR1 SGHTA, CDR2 FQGTGA. As DNA, the CDR3 is TGTGCCAGCAGTAACCAGGGGGAGGTTGGAGCTTTCTTT. Translation gives CASSNQGEVGAFF.

J is TRBJ1-1 and V is TRBV29-1; D is unresolved. CDR1 and CDR2 from the germline V gene are SQVTM and ANQGSEA. This CDR3 contains 13 residues. Trimming shortened V by 4 bases and J by 3 bases, and 12 bases separated the two germline ends. The CDR3, as DNA: TGCAGCGTTGCCGAAATTCCGGACACTGAAGCTTTCTTT. Amino acids: CSVAEIPDTEAFF.

The V and J genes are TRBV5-4 and TRBJ1-2; 8 nucleotides agree with TRBD1. J lost 1 base, V lost 3 bases, and 5 bases had no gene match. From germline, CDR1 is SGHNT and CDR2 YYREEE (reference sequence). The CDR3 has 15 amino acids. Here the CDR3 DNA reads TGTGCCAGCAGCTGGGACAGGCTTGTTAACTATGGCTACACCTTC. Amino acids: CASSWDRLVNYGYTF.

This chain joins TRBV9 and TRBJ2-5; D is unclear. V dropped 3 bases and J dropped 2 bases, with 14 bases sitting between them. The CDR3 is 15 amino acids. CDR1 is SGDLS and CDR2 is YYNGEE in the germline V gene. The CDR3 DNA reads TGTGCCAGCAGCGGGCTTGGGCTGGGTCAAGAGACCCAGTACTTC. It codes for CASSGLGLGQETQYF.

Worth noting for this clone: The identical CDR3 is also encoded by other nucleotide sequences in the sample. J is TRBJ2-5 and V is TRBV18; D ambiguous. Germline lookup yields CDR1 KGHSH and CDR2 LQKENI. The CDR3 extends over 11 amino acids. The V and J ends lost 1 base and 5 bases respectively, with 2 bases between them. The CDR3 is CASSPQETQYF. The CDR3 DNA follows: TGTGCCAGCTCACCACAGGAGACCCAGTACTTC.

This clone was observed a single time. This chain connects TRBV5-1 to TRBJ2-5, with 11 bases matching TRBD1. Germline assignment: CDR1 SGHRS and CDR2 YFSETQ. The trim removed 0 bases at V and 2 bases at J, leaving 3 bases unmatched. The CDR3 totals 16 residues. The CDR3 reads CASSLGTGGRQETQYF. CDR3 sequence (DNA): TGCGCCAGCAGCTTGGGGACAGGGGGCCGACAAGAGACCCAGTACTTC.

The V gene is TRBV7-2, the J gene TRBJ2-2, with 8 nucleotides matching TRBD2. CDR1 and CDR2 from the germline V gene are SGHTA and FQGNSA. The CDR3 is 18 amino acids. Losses at the gene ends were 0 bases for V and 5 bases for J; bases not matched to a gene: 11. The CDR3 spells CASSLASAGGVGTGELFF. The CDR3 bases are TGTGCCAGCAGCTTAGCATCTGCGGGAGGAGTAGGGACCGGGGAGCTGTTTTTT.

CDR3 DNA sequence: TGTGCCAGCAACAGCCGCTACAATGAGCAGTTCTTC. Encoded protein: CASNSRYNEQFF. V is TRBV28 and J is TRBJ2-1; D call uncertain. Trimming removed 7 bases from V and 3 bases from J, with 7 bases in between. CDR3 length equals 12 residues. Germline CDR1 is MDHEN and CDR2 is SYDVKM.

This clone has more than one count but fewer than ten. The V and J genes are TRBV5-1 and TRBJ2-1; D is possibly TRBD1 (5 bases). The CDR3 has 15 residues. The V end was cut by 7 bases, the J end by 0 bases, with 14 bases between. Germline V gene sequence: CDR1 SGHRS, CDR2 YFSETQ. The CDR3 region has the DNA TGCGCCAGCCACAAGCAGACAGACTCCTACAATGAGCAGTTCTTC. This sequence encodes CASHKQTDSYNEQFF.

The table lists this clone with a count of one. The rearrangement uses TRBV6-1 and TRBJ2-1; unclear D gene. Trimming pared 4 bases from V and 8 bases from J, leaving 9 bases between. This CDR3 region has 12 residues. Germline loops: CDR1 MNHNS, CDR2 SASEGT. The CDR3 sequence is CASSAASHEQFF. For the CDR3, the DNA is TGTGCCAGCAGTGCTGCCAGTCATGAGCAGTTCTTC.

This chain uses TRBV9 with TRBJ2-4, with D possibly matching TRBD2 (6 bases). Looked up from germline, CDR1 is SGDLS and CDR2 is YYNGEE. CDR3 length equals 14 residues. V was shortened by 3 bases and J by 6 bases, with 13 bases between the two germline ends. CDR3 residues: CASSAYGGVNIQYF. In nucleotides, the CDR3 is TGTGCCAGCAGCGCCTACGGAGGGGTAAACATTCAGTACTTC.

The genes are TRBV11-3 and TRBJ2-5; no clear D. Trimming removed 3 bases from V and 5 bases from J, with 10 bases in between. Germline CDR1 is SGHNT and CDR2 is YENEEA. The CDR3 totals 13 residues. CDR3 amino acids: CASSFGSRETQYF. DNA for the CDR3: TGTGCCAGCAGCTTCGGGTCACGGGAGACCCAGTACTTC.

This chain joins TRBV13 and TRBJ1-2; D is possibly TRBD1 (5 bases). This CDR3 region has 17 residues. The germline gives CDR1 PRHDT, CDR2 FYEKMQ (reference sequence). V was clipped by 0 bases and J by 2 bases, with 16 bases between them. The CDR3 region has the DNA TGTGCCAGCAGCTTAGGCGGCGCGGGGGAGGTAAACTATGGCTACACCTTC. This codes for CASSLGGAGEVNYGYTF.

This clone came up a few times. The gene calls are TRBV6-1 and TRBJ1-4; no clear D gene. The CDR3 loop spans 12 amino acids. Trimming removed 2 bases at V and 13 bases at J, with 11 bases between. From germline, CDR1 is MNHNS and CDR2 SASEGT. CDR3 in DNA: TGTGCCAGCAGTGAAACCCACGGATTACTGTTTTTT. Residues: CASSETHGLLFF.

This chain joins TRBV5-1 and TRBJ1-3; possible D gene TRBD1, 6 bases. Germline V CDR1 and CDR2: SGHRS, YFSETQ. This CDR3 comprises 15 residues. V was cut by 0 bases and J by 4 bases, with 11 bases left in between. The CDR3 loop reads CASSLAGGRGNTIYF. CDR3 sequence (DNA): TGCGCCAGCAGCTTGGCCGGGGGGCGCGGAAACACCATATATTTT.

The rearrangement links TRBV28 to TRBJ2-2; D unclear. The ends were cut back, 3 bases at V and 4 bases at J, with 12 bases in the middle. The CDR3 loop spans 15 amino acids. CDR1 is MDHEN, CDR2 SYDVKM, per germline. CDR3 sequence: CASSFTVGGTGELFF. CDR3 in DNA: TGTGCCAGCAGTTTTACGGTGGGCGGCACCGGGGAGCTGTTTTTT.

This chain connects TRBV7-9 to TRBJ2-1; 8 bases match TRBD2. The J segment lost 8 bases and the V segment lost 2 bases, leaving 11 bases of the junction unmatched. The CDR3 is made up of 16 amino acids. Germline lookup yields CDR1 SEHNR and CDR2 FQNEAQ (reference sequence). DNA of the CDR3: TGTGCCAGCAGCTTAACTATCCAGCGGGAGTGGGATGAGCAGTTCTTC. Translating it yields CASSLTIQREWDEQFF.

Regarding this clone: The same CDR3 also results from other DNA sequences found in this sample. The chain links TRBV28 to TRBJ2-2; TRBD1 is a possible D gene (6 bases). The CDR3 covers 14 residues. CDR1 is MDHEN and CDR2 is SYDVKM in the germline V gene. Trimming pared 6 bases from V and 1 base from J, leaving 9 bases between. The CDR3 nucleotides read TGTGCCAGCAGGCCGGGACAGAACACCGGGGAGCTGTTTTTT. This sequence encodes CASRPGQNTGELFF.

The J gene is TRBJ2-3, the V gene TRBV7-3; 11 bases map to TRBD2. The CDR3 covers 19 residues. Germline values: CDR1 SGHTA, CDR2 FQGTGA. Losses at the gene ends were 0 bases for V and 3 bases for J; bases not matched to a gene: 11. The CDR3 sequence: CASSLTGGSSGRLTDTQYF. DNA for the CDR3: TGTGCCAGCAGCTTAACCGGTGGATCTAGCGGGAGGTTGACAGATACGCAGTATTTT. The variable domain in full, with the rest retrieved from reference TRBV7-3 and TRBJ2-3, is GAGVSQTPSNKVTEKGKYVELRCDPISGHTALYWYRQSLGQGPEFLIYFQGTGAADDSGLPNDRFFAVRPEGSVSTLKIQRTERGDSAVYLCASSLTGGSSGRLTDTQYFGPGTRLTVL.

The chain recombines TRBV18 with TRBJ1-3; maybe TRBD1 (5 bases). CDR1 and CDR2 from the germline V gene are KGHSH and LQKENI. This CDR3 is built from 16 residues. Trimming cost V 3 bases and J 0 bases, with 12 bases left between them. The CDR3 coding sequence is TGTGCCAGCTCACCCCAGACAGCCAGCTCTGGAAACACCATATATTTT. This gives the protein CASSPQTASSGNTIYF.

The chain combines TRBV28 with TRBJ2-1, with 14 bases fitting TRBD2. CDR3 size: 17 residues. From germline, CDR1 is MDHEN and CDR2 SYDVKM. The ends lost 6 bases at V and 6 bases at J; junction bases unmatched: 10. CDR3 coding DNA: TGTGCCAGCAGGGGGACTAGCGGGAGTGGTCCGGGCAATGAGCAGTTCTTC. It translates to CASRGTSGSGPGNEQFF.

The chain recombines TRBV2 with TRBJ2-7; no definite D call. The CDR3 has 13 amino acids. CDR1 and CDR2 from the germline V gene are SNHLY and FYNNEI. The V end was cut by 4 bases, the J end by 2 bases, with 9 bases between. The CDR3 is CASSGQVTYEQYF. The CDR3, as DNA: TGTGCCAGCAGTGGTCAGGTCACCTACGAGCAGTACTTC. The entire variable domain, with the rest obtained from reference TRBV2 and TRBJ2-7, is as follows: EPEVTQTPSHQVTQMGQEVILRCVPISNHLYFYWYRQILGQKVEFLVSFYNNEISEKSEIFDDQFSVERPDGSNFTLKIRSTKLEDSAMYFCASSGQVTYEQYFGPGTRLTVT.

The chain couples TRBV2 to TRBJ2-1; weak D call: TRBD2 (7 bases). The germline gives CDR1 SNHLY, CDR2 FYNNEI. This CDR3 is built from 15 residues. V lost 9 bases and J 5 bases, leaving 20 bases between the germline ends. CDR3 sequence reads: CASVLGGAPNNEQFF. As DNA, the CDR3 is TGTGCCAGTGTACTGGGGGGGGCGCCGAACAATGAGCAGTTCTTC.

V and J are TRBV28 and TRBJ2-7; 9 bases match TRBD1. Trimming took 6 bases from V and 2 from J; bases not matched to a gene: 5. The CDR3 consists of 14 residues. Germline lookup yields CDR1 MDHEN and CDR2 SYDVKM. The CDR3 protein is CASSHRQGAYEQYF. The CDR3 DNA follows: TGTGCCAGCAGCCACAGACAGGGGGCCTACGAGCAGTACTTC.

As regards this clone: Additional DNA sequences in this sample encode the identical CDR3. The rearrangement joins TRBV6-6 to TRBJ1-2; D might be TRBD1 (5 bases). This CDR3 contains 13 residues. Germline V gene sequence: CDR1 MNHNY, CDR2 SVGAGI (reference sequence). V lost 4 bases, J lost 1 base, and 7 bases lay in between. The CDR3 coding sequence is TGTGCCAGCAGTTGGGGCAGTAACTATGGCTACACCTTC. It yields the protein CASSWGSNYGYTF.

The J gene is TRBJ2-2, the V gene TRBV28; either TRBD1 or TRBD2 may supply D (5 bases each). The CDR3 spans 14 residues. V was trimmed by 8 bases and J by 4 bases, leaving 14 bases between them. Looked up from germline, CDR1 is MDHEN and CDR2 is SYDVKM. The CDR3, as DNA: TGTGCCAGCCACACGGGGCAGCTCACCGGGGAGCTGTTTTTT. Translated, it gives CASHTGQLTGELFF.

This chain uses TRBV4-3 with TRBJ2-3; D not resolved. Per the germline V gene, CDR1 is LGHNA and CDR2 is YSLEER. The CDR3 is 16 amino acids. V shed 5 bases and J shed 2 bases, with 17 bases lying between them. Written as DNA, the CDR3 is TGCGCCAGCAGCGCCCAACCCGAGGTACCCACAGATACGCAGTATTTT. Protein: CASSAQPEVPTDTQYF.